This T cell receptor (beta chain) was captured by sequencing in a study of Graves' ophthalmopathy and Graves' hyperthyroidism. RNA transcripts provided the template for amplifying TCR beta CDR3 regions. HTBI primers were employed in first-round RT-PCR, then a second-round multiplex PCR followed. TCRdb recomputed calls from the multiplex PCR reads with MiXCR, one row per CDR3 protein. The sample includes fewer than 400,000 distinct CDR3 sequences, around 16% of them seen just once. The CDR3 runs to 13 residues. Germline V gene sequence: CDR1 MNHEY, CDR2 SVGEGT. V was cut by 4 bases and J by 2 bases, with 9 bases left in between. With a duration under 3 months, ophthalmopathy in the donors showed moderate-to-severe activity, CAS ≥3 and NOSPECS ≥4. More than 7.5 ml of fresh blood yielded the PBMCs by density gradient.

Sequences were obtained from peripheral blood. V and J are TRBV6-2 or TRBV6-3 and TRBJ2-7, with D possibly being TRBD1 (5 bases). This receptor was taken from a woman aged 18-29 years with Graves' ophthalmopathy. The CDR3 bases are TGTGCCAGCAGTTCCGCAGGGACCTACGAGCAGTACTTC. Its protein product is CASSSAGTYEQYF.